This TCR beta chain came from a study of OX40 agonist ivuxolimab in advanced cancers. For the study at large: Participants could have had prior anti-PD-1, anti-PD-L1 or anti-CTLA-4 therapy, and roughly 40% had some. Study outcomes and limitations: In the expanded peripheral T cells, antigen specificity was never determined.

This clone was counted only a few times. The antigen is not known. V lost 2 bases, J lost 4 bases, and 5 bases stayed unmatched. Germline CDR1 and CDR2: MNHEY and SVGAGI. There are 15 residues in the CDR3. Anyone with autoimmune disease history or systemic immunosuppression was excluded. Some clones are missing from TCRdb's copy, which holds only in-frame ones; the method was immunoSEQ multiplex PCR. Here the sample spans about 57,000 clones, around 80% being singletons. The sequence was collected from an adult with an advanced solid tumor such as melanoma, head and neck, liver or kidney cancer. The rearrangement joins TRBV6-5 to TRBJ1-2; 9 bases are a match to TRBD1. The sequencing here drew on CD4+ or CD8+ T cells sorted from blood, taken in a trial of the OX40 agonist ivuxolimab. The CDR3 region is CASSYRGQGTYGYTF. The CDR3 DNA reads TGTGCCAGCAGTTACAGGGGACAGGGCACCTATGGCTACACCTTC.